The next 20 T cell receptor beta chains were all read from a single sample in a study of cytomegalovirus exposure and HLA in healthy donors. Vbeta (60) and Jbeta (13) primers were used in the PCR. The method was immunoSEQ multiplex PCR; TCRdb's version includes in-frame clones alone and lacks a portion of them. The sample includes some 110,000 clones, about 80% of them seen just once. Source material: PBMCs. The receptors here all came from a man aged 25-45 years in good health and CMV-seronegative.

This clone turned up a few times. The genes are TRBV5-1 and TRBJ1-1; D might be TRBD1 (5 bases). Germline V CDR1 and CDR2: SGHRS, YFSETQ. CDR3 length: 15 amino acids. The V gene lost 1 base and the J gene lost 1 base, with 11 bases spanning the gap. The CDR3 sequence is CASSLSGGQNTEAFF. The DNA of the CDR3 is TGCGCCAGCAGCTTGTCGGGTGGACAGAACACTGAAGCTTTCTTT.

J is TRBJ2-5 and V is TRBV5-1; TRBD2 is a possible D gene (7 bases). The CDR3 sequence is 16 residues long. Germline lookup yields CDR1 SGHRS and CDR2 YFSETQ. The V end was cut by 4 bases, the J end by 4 bases, with 20 bases between. CDR3 in DNA: TGCGCCAGCAGCGAGGGGGGGCAGGCTGGTGGAGAGACCCAGTACTTC. Its protein is CASSEGGQAGGETQYF.

This clone occurred once. The chain employs TRBV11-2 and TRBJ2-5; the D gene is possibly TRBD2 (6 bases). CDR3 length: 14 amino acids. Germline CDR1 SGHAT, CDR2 FQNNGV. V lost 1 base and J lost 4, with 10 bases in between. The CDR3 here is CASSLARRGETQYF. CDR3 sequence (DNA): TGTGCCAGCAGCTTAGCCCGGCGGGGAGAGACCCAGTACTTC. The complete variable domain, with remaining parts taken from reference TRBV11-2 and TRBJ2-5, reads EAGVAQSPRYKIIEKRQSVAFWCNPISGHATLYWYQQILGQGPKLLIQFQNNGVVDDSQLPKDRFSAERLKGVDSTLKIQPAKLEDSAVYLCASSLARRGETQYFGPGTRLLVL.

This chain connects TRBV19 to TRBJ2-7; 14 positions match TRBD2. The ends lost 5 bases at V and 2 bases at J; junction bases unmatched: 2. The CDR3 is 15 residues long. From germline, CDR1 is LNHDA and CDR2 SQIVND (reference sequence). The CDR3 DNA follows: TGTGCCAGTAGTTTGGGACTAGCGGGAGCCTACGAGCAGTACTTC. Translation: CASSLGLAGAYEQYF.

Here the CDR3 DNA reads TGTGCCAGCAGCGAGGGACCGGGACTGATTAATGAGCAGTTCTTC. Protein product: CASSEGPGLINEQFF. This rearrangement joins TRBV9 to TRBJ2-1; perhaps TRBD2 as D (6 bases). V was trimmed by 3 bases and J by 7 bases, leaving 17 bases between them. Germline V CDR1 and CDR2: SGDLS, YYNGEE. The CDR3 extends over 15 amino acids.

The V gene is TRBV7-6, the J gene TRBJ2-3; 11 bases agree with TRBD1. The CDR3 consists of 14 residues. V shed 3 bases and J 4 bases; nucleotides not matched to a gene: 0. Germline lookup yields CDR1 SGHVS and CDR2 FNYEAQ. CDR3 in DNA: TGTGCCAGCAGCTTGGGACAGGGGGCAGATACGCAGTATTTT. Amino acid sequence: CASSLGQGADTQYF.

The V and J genes are TRBV25-1 and TRBJ2-3, with 9 bases matching TRBD2. The ends lost 1 base at V and 2 bases at J; junction bases unmatched: 7. Germline V gene data show CDR1 as MGHDK and CDR2 as SYGVNS. The CDR3 is 17 residues long. CDR3 region: CASSEWLRGGYTDTQYF. CDR3 coding DNA: TGTGCCAGCAGTGAATGGTTGCGGGGGGGTTACACAGATACGCAGTATTTT.

V gene TRBV5-1 combines with J gene TRBJ2-7; TRBD1 agrees at 7 bases. CDR3 length: 15 residues. Germline V gene lookup returns CDR1 SGHRS and CDR2 YFSETQ. Germline trimming cut 2 bases from V and 0 bases from J; bases unmatched to any gene: 5. The CDR3 DNA reads as TGCGCCAGCAGCTTCTCGGGACAGAGCTCCTACGAGCAGTACTTC. Translation gives CASSFSGQSSYEQYF. Based on the CDR3 plus reference TRBV5-1 and TRBJ2-7, the full variable domain is KAGVTQTPRYLIKTRGQQVTLSCSPISGHRSVSWYQQTPGQGLQFLFEYFSETQRNKGNFPGRFSGRQFSNSRSEMNVSTLELGDSALYLCASSFSGQSSYEQYFGPGTRLTVT.

The genes are TRBV20-1 and TRBJ2-1; tentatively, D is TRBD2 (5 bases). With 5 bases removed from V and 10 bases from J, the gap between germline ends came to 12 bases. CDR1 and CDR2 (germline): DFQATT, SNEGSKA (reference sequence). There are 11 residues in the CDR3. The CDR3 bases are TGCAGTGCTCTTCTAGCCGCGGAGCAGTTCTTC. It encodes CSALLAAEQFF.

The V call is TRBV7-6, the J call TRBJ1-1; D might be TRBD1 (6 bases). Per germline, CDR1 SGHVS and CDR2 FNYEAQ. V lost 5 bases and J lost 10, with 17 bases in between. The CDR3 is 13 residues long. CDR3 sequence: CASSRGDNQRAFF. The CDR3 nucleotides read TGTGCCAGCAGCCGAGGGGACAATCAACGAGCTTTCTTT.

This clone showed up just once. The chain is built from TRBV9 and TRBJ1-3, with D perhaps TRBD1 (5 bases). V dropped 6 bases and J dropped 0 bases, with 10 bases sitting between them. CDR3 length: 14 residues. Per germline, CDR1 SGDLS and CDR2 YYNGEE. The CDR3: CASMGGYSGNTIYF. For the CDR3, the DNA is TGTGCCAGCATGGGGGGTTACTCTGGAAACACCATATATTTT.

The chain has TRBV28 and TRBJ2-3; no clear D. Germline CDR1 MDHEN, CDR2 SYDVKM. With 10 bases removed from V and 9 bases from J, the gap between germline ends came to 14 bases. CDR3 length: 11 amino acids. The CDR3 DNA reads as TGTGCCACCAAGCTCGAGAGCACGCAGTATTTT. Protein: CATKLESTQYF.

The V gene is TRBV7-6, the J gene TRBJ1-1; TRBD1 agrees at 7 bases. V lost 5 bases, J lost 3 bases, and 9 bases stayed unmatched. CDR1 is SGHVS, CDR2 FNYEAQ, per germline. The CDR3 runs 15 residues. In nucleotides, the CDR3 is TGTGCCAGCAGCCCAGGTACAGGGGAGTACACTGAAGCTTTCTTT. It yields the protein CASSPGTGEYTEAFF.

The chain uses TRBV19 and TRBJ2-7, with 8 bases lining up with TRBD2. The CDR3 is made up of 14 amino acids. V shed 8 bases, J shed 7 bases, and the junction held 13 bases outside the gene matches. The germline gives CDR1 LNHDA, CDR2 SQIVND (reference sequence). Here the CDR3 reads CASSPAAGGREQYF. The CDR3 nucleotides read TGTGCCAGTTCCCCCGCGGCGGGAGGTCGGGAGCAGTACTTC.

This rearrangement joins TRBV11-3 to TRBJ2-5, with D unclear. CDR3 length equals 15 residues. V was shortened by 5 bases and J by 4 bases, with 17 bases between the two germline ends. The germline CDR1 and CDR2 sequences are SGHNT and YENEEA. The CDR3 DNA follows: TGTGCCAGCAGCCCGAGGAGTAGCTCGGGAGAGACCCAGTACTTC. Amino acid sequence: CASSPRSSSGETQYF.

This rearrangement joins TRBV25-1 to TRBJ2-3, with a weak D call TRBD2 (5 bases). V lost 6 bases and J 3 bases, leaving 13 bases between the germline ends. This CDR3 is 14 amino acids long. Germline-derived CDR1 and CDR2 are MGHDK and SYGVNS. CDR3 amino acids: CASRKVGVTDTQYF. Here the CDR3 DNA reads TGTGCCAGCAGGAAAGTCGGGGTGACAGATACGCAGTATTTT. Full variable domain (missing parts from reference TRBV25-1 and TRBJ2-3): EADIYQTPRYLVIGTGKKITLECSQTMGHDKMYWYQQDPGMELHLIHYSYGVNSTEKGDLSSESTVSRIRTEHFPLTLESARPSHTSQYLCASRKVGVTDTQYFGPGTRLTVL.

The chain uses TRBV5-1 and TRBJ2-1; no clear D gene. V was shortened by 0 bases and J by 7 bases, with 5 bases between the two germline ends. Germline CDR1 is SGHRS and CDR2 is YFSETQ. This CDR3 has 12 residues. CDR3 DNA: TGCGCCAGCAGCTTGGCCCAGAATGAGCAGTTCTTC. Translation gives CASSLAQNEQFF.

V gene TRBV2 combines with J gene TRBJ2-5, with 8 bases lining up with TRBD1. V was pared by 6 bases and J by 5 bases, with 11 bases of the junction left unmatched. The CDR3 loop spans 15 amino acids. Germline assignment: CDR1 SNHLY and CDR2 FYNNEI. CDR3 region: CASSDIRGLMETQYF. The CDR3 DNA sequence: TGTGCCAGCAGCGATATCAGGGGGCTCATGGAGACCCAGTACTTC.

With respect to this clone: At one boundary the junction diverges from the germline segment, which might be a read error. The chain links TRBV9 to TRBJ2-7; TRBD1 matches at 9 bases. The CDR3 sequence is 16 residues long. Germline V lookup: CDR1 SGDLS, CDR2 YYNGEE. CDR3 sequence: CASSVDRGLSMYEQSF. The CDR3 region has the DNA TGTGCCAGCAGCGTAGACAGGGGGCTTTCCATGTACGAGCAGTCCTTC.

The chain recombines TRBV6-6 with TRBJ1-4, with 7 bases identical to TRBD1. Germline CDR1 reads MNHNY; CDR2 reads SVGAGI (reference sequence). The CDR3 has 15 residues. The J segment lost 0 bases and the V segment lost 6 bases, leaving 4 bases of the junction unmatched. In nucleotides, the CDR3 is TGTGCCAGCAGCCCTACAGGGGCAACTAATGAAAAACTGTTTTTT. As protein: CASSPTGATNEKLFF.